The 21 T cell receptor beta chains below all came from one sample that was sequenced in a study of CD8 T cells in ankylosing spondylitis. Each CDR3 protein is one row after TCRdb ran MiXCR on the 5' RACE reads. The data hold 150,000 to 250,000 distinct CDR3 sequences, with about 13% observed a single time. Sequenced material: blood, either unsorted or a sorted T cell fraction (not recorded which). These receptors all come from a male donor with ankylosing spondylitis or in good health (not recorded which).

J is TRBJ1-1 and V is TRBV6-1; D is possibly TRBD1 (5 bases). V lost 3 bases to trimming and J lost 3 bases, with 14 bases between them. The CDR3 consists of 15 residues. The germline V gene encodes CDR1 MNHNS and CDR2 SASEGT. Here the CDR3 reads CASSETRLGDTEAFF. The CDR3 DNA follows: TGTGCCAGCAGTGAGACACGGCTGGGGGACACTGAAGCTTTCTTT.

The table lists this clonotype with many counts. The chain is built from TRBV20-1 and TRBJ2-1; D may be TRBD2 (5 bases). The CDR3 sequence is 16 residues long. CDR1 DFQATT and CDR2 SNEGSKA come from the germline V gene (reference sequence). Trimming shortened V by 4 bases and J by 0 bases, and 16 bases separated the two germline ends. CDR3 sequence (DNA): TGCAGTGCTATCCCTCGAGCGGACGGCTCCTACAATGAGCAGTTCTTC. It translates to CSAIPRADGSYNEQFF.

This clonotype turned up a few times. The rearrangement links TRBV4-2 to TRBJ2-1; perhaps TRBD2 as D (7 bases). CDR1 is LGHNA, CDR2 YNFKEQ, per germline. The germline V and J ends were trimmed by 4 bases and 8 bases, with 27 bases remaining between them. The CDR3 loop spans 18 amino acids. DNA of the CDR3: TGTGCCAGCAGCCCGTCCGGGGTAGGGGGGGCCAATCTCTATGAGCAGTTCTTC. As protein: CASSPSGVGGANLYEQFF.

J is TRBJ2-5 and V is TRBV15; TRBD2 matches 11 bases. Germline V gene lookup returns CDR1 LNHNV and CDR2 YYDKDF (reference sequence). The CDR3 has 15 residues. The ends lost 4 bases at V and 5 bases at J; junction bases unmatched: 6. The DNA of the CDR3 is TGTGCCACCAGCACGCTAGCGGGGGGTCCGGAGACCCAGTACTTC. Its protein is CATSTLAGGPETQYF.

This clonotype has more than one count but fewer than ten. The chain is built from TRBV30 and TRBJ2-2, with D unclear. CDR3 length: 14 amino acids. Germline V lookup: CDR1 GTSNPN, CDR2 SVGIG (reference sequence). Trimming removed 0 bases at V and 0 bases at J, with 5 bases between. The CDR3 here is CAWSVGANTGELFF. The CDR3 DNA reads TGTGCCTGGAGTGTAGGAGCGAACACCGGGGAGCTGTTTTTT.

Points on this clonotype: One end of the junction fails to match germline, which may point to a read error. The chain recombines TRBV7-9 with TRBJ2-6; D is undetermined. CDR3 size: 17 residues. Looked up from germline, CDR1 is SEHNR and CDR2 is FQNEAQ (reference sequence). CDR3 in DNA: TGTGCCAGCAGCTCTTCGATGATTTCCTCTGGAGCCAACGGCCTGACTTTC. As protein: CASSSSMISSGANGLTF.

A few counts support this clonotype. This sequence joins TRBV11-2 and TRBJ1-1; D remains ambiguous. Trimming removed 0 bases at V and 4 bases at J, with 15 bases between. Germline CDR1 SGHAT, CDR2 FQNNGV. The CDR3 covers 16 residues. The CDR3 here is CASSLDNLGETTEAFF. CDR3 nucleotides: TGTGCCAGCAGCTTAGATAATCTCGGGGAGACCACTGAAGCTTTCTTT.

V is TRBV20-1 and J is TRBJ2-7; D gene unclear. V was trimmed by 3 bases and J by 0 bases, leaving 6 bases between them. The CDR3 length is 12 residues. In germline, CDR1 is DFQATT, CDR2 SNEGSKA (reference sequence). The CDR3 nucleotides read TGCAGTGCTAGGGCGCACTCCTACGAGCAGTACTTC. It translates to CSARAHSYEQYF.

This clonotype was picked up a small number of times. This sequence joins TRBV4-1 and TRBJ1-1; D is uncertain. This CDR3 comprises 13 residues. Germline lookup yields CDR1 MGHRA and CDR2 YSYEKL. V shed 1 base and J shed 5 bases, with 8 bases lying between them. The CDR3 spells CASSQGDTTEAFF. CDR3 nucleotide sequence: TGCGCCAGCAGCCAAGGAGATACGACTGAAGCTTTCTTT.

The chain couples TRBV27 to TRBJ2-1, with D tentatively TRBD1 or TRBD2 (5 bases each). From germline, CDR1 is MNHEY and CDR2 SMNVEV (reference sequence). V was clipped by 5 bases and J by 5 bases, with 22 bases between them. The CDR3 contains 17 residues. In DNA, the CDR3 is TGTGCCAGCAGTGAACCCTGGGGACCCGGGAAGGACAATGAGCAGTTCTTC. Translation: CASSEPWGPGKDNEQFF.

The genes are TRBV7-2 and TRBJ2-7; weak D call: TRBD2 (6 bases). V was shortened by 0 bases and J by 7 bases, with 10 bases between the two germline ends. Germline V gene data show CDR1 as SGHTA and CDR2 as FQGNSA. The CDR3 consists of 13 residues. The CDR3, as DNA: TGTGCCAGCAGCTTAGCAGGGGCGGGGGAGCAGTACTTC. This gives the protein CASSLAGAGEQYF.

The chain couples TRBV2 to TRBJ2-7; 8 bases agree with TRBD2. CDR1 is SNHLY and CDR2 is FYNNEI in the germline V gene. After removal of 3 bases from V and 4 bases from J, the junction contained 5 bases not matched to a gene. This CDR3 is 14 amino acids long. This CDR3 reads CASSEERESYEQYF. The CDR3 coding sequence is TGTGCCAGCAGTGAGGAGCGGGAGAGTTACGAGCAGTACTTC.

There are a few counts of this clonotype. The V call is TRBV5-6, the J call TRBJ1-2; 7 nucleotides align to TRBD1. Germline V CDR1 and CDR2: SGHDT, YYEEEE. This CDR3 has 16 amino acids. V dropped 5 bases and J dropped 4; count of bases not matched to a gene: 14. CDR3 sequence (DNA): TGTGCCAGCAGGCGAAACCGGGACAGCTCCATCTATGGCTACACCTTC. Amino acids: CASRRNRDSSIYGYTF.

The CDR3 spells CASSDGRGGITDTQYF. The CDR3 DNA reads as TGTGCCAGCAGTGACGGCAGGGGAGGTATTACAGATACGCAGTATTTT. The chain joins TRBV2 to TRBJ2-3, with D possibly being TRBD1 or TRBD2 (6 bases each). The CDR3 is 16 residues long. V lost 3 bases and J 3 bases, leaving 16 bases between the germline ends. From germline, CDR1 is SNHLY and CDR2 FYNNEI.

The genes are TRBV12-3 or TRBV12-4 and TRBJ1-2; TRBD1 might be the D (5 bases). The V gene lost 7 bases and the J gene lost 4 bases, with 13 bases spanning the gap. The CDR3 contains 13 residues. The CDR3 region is CASIPDSRYGYTF. Here the CDR3 DNA reads TGTGCCAGCATTCCAGACAGTCGCTATGGCTACACCTTC.

The CDR3, as DNA: TGCAGTGCTTCCAACCTCGGGGGGGCCGGGTCAGAGACCCAGTACTTC. Its translation is CSASNLGGAGSETQYF. The chain uses TRBV20-1 and TRBJ2-5, with 8 bases identical to TRBD2. CDR1 and CDR2 from the germline V gene are DFQATT and SNEGSKA (reference sequence). The CDR3 runs 16 residues. Trimming at V came to 5 bases and at J to 4 bases, leaving 15 bases not matched to a gene.

This clonotype has just a few counts. The rearrangement joins TRBV29-1 to TRBJ2-1; D remains unclear. CDR3 length: 16 residues. Germline assignment: CDR1 SQVTM and CDR2 ANQGSEA. V shed 1 base and J shed 0 bases, with 13 bases lying between them. CDR3 nucleotide sequence: TGCAGCGTTGAAGCTCCCGGGCGAAGCTCCTACAATGAGCAGTTCTTC. It encodes CSVEAPGRSSYNEQFF.

This chain uses TRBV7-2 with TRBJ2-3; D gene ambiguous. The CDR3 consists of 16 residues. CDR1 and CDR2 from the germline V gene are SGHTA and FQGNSA. V was pared by 1 base and J by 0 bases, with 11 bases between. The CDR3: CASSLGSSDSTDTQYF. Here the CDR3 DNA reads TGTGCCAGCAGCTTAGGTTCCAGCGATAGCACAGATACGCAGTATTTT.

In this sample, this clonotype turned up a few times. This chain links TRBV11-2 with TRBJ1-1; 7 nucleotides line up with TRBD1. The CDR3 spans 17 residues. Germline V CDR1 and CDR2: SGHAT, FQNNGV. V was clipped by 0 bases and J by 5 bases; unmatched bases: 12. The CDR3 sequence: CASSLDRWDSRRTEAFF. The CDR3 DNA follows: TGTGCCAGCAGCTTAGATCGGTGGGACAGCCGAAGGACTGAAGCTTTCTTT.

Ten or more counts support this clonotype. This sequence joins TRBV4-1 and TRBJ2-2; tentative D call: TRBD2 (5 bases). CDR1 and CDR2 (germline): MGHRA, YSYEKL. The CDR3 spans 16 residues. With 2 bases removed from V and 4 bases from J, the gap between germline ends came to 14 bases. CDR3 DNA: TGCGCCAGCAGCCAACCCCCCCAGACTATCACCGGGGAGCTGTTTTTT. Amino acid sequence: CASSQPPQTITGELFF.

This clonotype was seen repeatedly, ten times or more. V gene TRBV7-2 combines with J gene TRBJ2-7; D is perhaps TRBD1 (5 bases). The CDR3 totals 14 residues. Between the trimmed V and J ends, which lost 5 bases and 2 bases, there was a span of 13 bases. The V gene's germline CDR1 is SGHTA and CDR2 FQGNSA. The CDR3 spells CASSLGALTYEQYF. DNA of the CDR3: TGTGCCAGCAGCCTAGGGGCTCTAACCTACGAGCAGTACTTC. The variable domain in full, completed from reference TRBV7-2 and TRBJ2-7, reads GAGVSQSPSNKVTEKGKDVELRCDPISGHTALYWYRQSLGQGLEFLIYFQGNSAPDKSGLPSDRFSAERTGGSVSTLTIQRTQQEDSAVYLCASSLGALTYEQYFGPGTRLTVT.